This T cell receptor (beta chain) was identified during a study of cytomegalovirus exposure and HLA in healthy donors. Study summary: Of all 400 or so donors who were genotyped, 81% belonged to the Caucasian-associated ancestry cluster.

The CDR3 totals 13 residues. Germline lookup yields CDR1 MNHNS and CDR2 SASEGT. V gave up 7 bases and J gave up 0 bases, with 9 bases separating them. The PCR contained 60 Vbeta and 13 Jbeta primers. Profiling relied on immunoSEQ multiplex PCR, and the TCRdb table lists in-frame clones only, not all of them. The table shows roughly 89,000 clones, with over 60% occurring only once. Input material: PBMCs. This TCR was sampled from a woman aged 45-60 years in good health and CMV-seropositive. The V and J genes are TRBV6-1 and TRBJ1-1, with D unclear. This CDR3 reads CASNPNMNTEAFF. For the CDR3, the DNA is TGTGCCAGCAATCCGAACATGAACACTGAAGCTTTCTTT.